This T cell receptor beta chain was documented in a study of blood T cells in healthy people across ages (dated by TCRdb to the mid-2010s). About the full investigation: Template switching captured roughly one uniquely barcoded TCR beta cDNA molecule per two T cells in model experiments. Using the same blood draw, the study looked at two additional independent replicas of 1 million unique cDNA reads for two donors, one aged 18 to 30 and the other aged 80 or older. To avoid experimental bias, donors of different ages were randomly spread across the sequencing lanes. The donors were split into four age groups: young (average around 15 years), middle-aged (around 37), aged (more than 55) and long-lived (over 75). Age-related changes in TCR beta repertoire diversity were measured in the study by deep sequencing normalized with unique cDNA molecular identifiers. On the study overall, not on this receptor specifically: Estimates of total diversity from one million sequenced T cells were regarded as lower bounds and underestimates. There was a strong correlation between observed TCR beta diversity and the percentage of naive T cells measured by flow cytometry. Compared with the aged group, the long-lived group had more naive CD4+ T cells, fewer expanded clones and increased TCR diversity, a pattern suggesting age selection. Since profiling was done on bulk unsorted PBMCs, naive and antigen-experienced compartments could not be conclusively compared. Observed TCR beta diversity per million T cells fell roughly linearly with age, and a significant reduction was already apparent by age roughly 40. Because donor CMV infection status was unknown, age-related changes in expanded clonotypes were potentially confounded.

According to the germline V gene, CDR1 reads SGHTA and CDR2 reads FQGTGA. The CDR3 has 18 amino acids, counting the end cysteine and phenylalanine. CDR3 DNA only is kept here, 54 bases in frame from base 1. The protocol used for the library was 5' RACE. The data were produced on an Illumina HiSeq 2500. A second PCR of about 6 to 12 cycles was run with a J-beta primer mix and a sample-barcoded 5' primer. A unique molecular identifier was introduced onto each TCR beta cDNA molecule by a template-switch 5' adaptor carrying 12 random nucleotides. Each sample yielded at least 3 million CDR3-containing paired-end reads. First-strand cDNA was synthesized from all RNA with the Mint cDNA synthesis kit, primed by a TRBC-specific oligonucleotide. Following uracil-DNA glycosylase treatment, a first 18-cycle PCR with universal primers M1SS and BC2_uni_R was performed on all cDNA. Per the original workflow: For normalization, 1 million high-quality reads, each with a distinct molecular identifier, were randomly selected from each sample. Instead of being binned into consensus sequences, reads with shared molecular identifiers were discarded. MiTCR, run with a Q25 quality threshold and the strictest error-elimination algorithm, handled CDR3 identification, clonotype clustering and error correction. Lower-bound total TCR beta diversity was estimated with a nonparametric unseen species model using Euler transformation. In TCRdb, the public reads were trimmed at Q25 with fastp and aligned with MiXCR, with productive beta chains retained. Records with the same CDR3 protein are collapsed into one entry carrying the most frequent genes and DNA. What appears here as the V and J calls and clone size reflects TCRdb's work, not the paper's. The sample yields approximately 800,000 distinct CDR3 sequences; roughly 46% were counted once. In total, the top ten clones hold roughly 20% of the sample.

Comments on this clonotype: There is no known antigen for this receptor. The junction differs from germline at one of its ends, possibly a read error.

Systemically healthy Caucasian individuals from Russia, some 36 in total and aged about 6 to 90 years, were included as donors. Each donor gave about 11 milliliters of peripheral blood, drawn into EDTA-treated Vacutainer tubes. Ficoll-Paque density-gradient centrifugation was used to isolate PBMCs, with at least 6 million obtained per sample. Trizol reagent was used to extract total RNA from PBMCs, with at least 6 micrograms per sample. For every donor, an aliquot of PBMCs went through flow cytometry to measure the percentages of naive CD45RAhigh/CD27high T cells. Sequenced sample: blood. This TCR came from an elderly man in good health. The chain uses TRBV7-3 and TRBJ2-1, and 14 bases in between align with TRBD2. The CDR3 reads CASGLVTTGTSGRNEQFF. The bases read TGTGCCAGCGGCTTAGTTACTACCGGGACTAGCGGGAGAAATGAGCAGTTCTTC.